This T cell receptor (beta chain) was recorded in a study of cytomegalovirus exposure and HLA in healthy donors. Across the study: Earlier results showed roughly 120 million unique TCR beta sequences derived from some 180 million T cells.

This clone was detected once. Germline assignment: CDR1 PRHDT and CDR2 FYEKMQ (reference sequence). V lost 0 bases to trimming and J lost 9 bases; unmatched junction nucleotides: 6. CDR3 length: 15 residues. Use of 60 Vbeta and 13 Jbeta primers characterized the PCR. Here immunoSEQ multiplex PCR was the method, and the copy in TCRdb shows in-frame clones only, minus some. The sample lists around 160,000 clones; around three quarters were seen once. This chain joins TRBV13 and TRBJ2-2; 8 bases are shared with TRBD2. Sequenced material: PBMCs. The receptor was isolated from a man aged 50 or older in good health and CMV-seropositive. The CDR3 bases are TGTGCCAGCAGCTTAGGATTAGCGGGGCCAAGGGAGCTGTTTTTT. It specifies CASSLGLAGPRELFF.